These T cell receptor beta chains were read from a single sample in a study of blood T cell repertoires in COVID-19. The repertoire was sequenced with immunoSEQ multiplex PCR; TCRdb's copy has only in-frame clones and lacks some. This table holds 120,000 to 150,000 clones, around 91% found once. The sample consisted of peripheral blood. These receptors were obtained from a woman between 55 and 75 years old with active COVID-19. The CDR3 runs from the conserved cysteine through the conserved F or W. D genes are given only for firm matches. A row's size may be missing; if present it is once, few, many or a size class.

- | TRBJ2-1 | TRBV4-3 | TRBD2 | TGCGCCAGCAGCCAACCGCCTAGCGGGAGAACTGAGCAGTTCTTC | CASSQPPSGRTEQFF
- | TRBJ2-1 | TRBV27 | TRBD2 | TGTGCCAGCAGTCGAACCCGGGACTACCTATACAATGAGCAGTTCTTC | CASSRTRDYLYNEQFF
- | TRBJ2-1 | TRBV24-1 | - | TGTGCCACCAGTGATTTTCCTAAGCACAATGAGCAGTTCTTC | CATSDFPKHNEQFF
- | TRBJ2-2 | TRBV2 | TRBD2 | TGTGCCAGCAGGTCAACTAGCGGGAGAACCGGGGAGCTGTTTTTT | CASRSTSGRTGELFF
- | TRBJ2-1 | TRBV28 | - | TGTGCCAGCAGTTTACCCCCCAGGGCGGGGTACTACAATGAGCAGTTCTTC | CASSLPPRAGYYNEQFF
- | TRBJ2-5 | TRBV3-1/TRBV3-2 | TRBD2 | TGTGCCAGCAGCCAAGCCCCGTCTAGCGGGGGGACCCAGTACTTC | CASSQAPSSGGTQYF
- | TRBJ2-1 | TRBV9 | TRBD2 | TGTGCCAGCAGCCCTAGGACTAGAAGTTATGAGCAGTTCTTC | CASSPRTRSYEQFF
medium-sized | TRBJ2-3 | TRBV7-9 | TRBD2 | TGTGCCAGCAGCTTAGCCATAGCGGGAGACGGGGCAGATACGCAGTATTTT | CASSLAIAGDGADTQYF
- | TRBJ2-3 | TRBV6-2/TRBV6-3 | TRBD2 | TGTGCCAGCAGTTACCGTACTAGCGGGAGGACAGATACGCAGTATTTT | CASSYRTSGRTDTQYF
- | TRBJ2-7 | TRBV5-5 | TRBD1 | TGTGCCAGCAGCTTCACAGGGGCCGAGCAGTACTTC | CASSFTGAEQYF
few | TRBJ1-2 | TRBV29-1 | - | TGCAGCGTTGTCCTGGCCAGGGATGGCTACACCTTC | CSVVLARDGYTF